This TCR beta chain was obtained from a study of blood T cell repertoires in COVID-19. Whole-study context: The United States, Italy and Spain supplied acute and convalescent COVID-19 samples.

Germline CDR1 reads LNHDA; CDR2 reads SQIVND (reference sequence). This CDR3 has 16 amino acids. V dropped 3 bases and J dropped 2; count of bases not matched to a gene: 8. Ages ranged from about 18 to 89 years, with residence in 24 US areas. Those designated as exposed participants met a COVID-19 case within 2 weeks before study entry. TCRdb's copy holds only in-frame clones and misses some; the assay was immunoSEQ multiplex PCR. The sample lists 220,000 or so clones; 90% were seen once. The sequencing input was PBMCs or T cells enriched from blood (not recorded which). The chain is built from TRBV19 and TRBJ2-5; 8 bases agree with TRBD2. The TCR comes from a man aged 25 to 45 who had been exposed to COVID-19. The DNA for the CDR3 is TGTGCCAGTAGTATTGGCGGGGGGATTTCGCAAGAGACCCAGTACTTC. The encoded protein is CASSIGGGISQETQYF.